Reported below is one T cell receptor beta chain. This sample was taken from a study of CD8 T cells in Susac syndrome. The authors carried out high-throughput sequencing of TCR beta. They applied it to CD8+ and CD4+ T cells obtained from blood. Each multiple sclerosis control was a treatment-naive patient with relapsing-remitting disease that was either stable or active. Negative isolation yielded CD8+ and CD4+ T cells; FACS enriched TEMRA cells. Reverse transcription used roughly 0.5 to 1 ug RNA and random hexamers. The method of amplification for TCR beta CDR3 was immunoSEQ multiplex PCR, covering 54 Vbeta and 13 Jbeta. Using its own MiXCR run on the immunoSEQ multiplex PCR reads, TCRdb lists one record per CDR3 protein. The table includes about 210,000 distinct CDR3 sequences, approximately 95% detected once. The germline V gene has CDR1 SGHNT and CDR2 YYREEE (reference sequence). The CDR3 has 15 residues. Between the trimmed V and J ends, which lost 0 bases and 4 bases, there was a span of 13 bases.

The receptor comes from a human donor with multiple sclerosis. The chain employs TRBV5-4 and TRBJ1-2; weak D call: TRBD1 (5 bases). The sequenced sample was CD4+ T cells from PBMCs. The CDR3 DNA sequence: TGTGCCAGCAGCTTGGTGGCCGGGGGTGGCTATGGCTACACCTTC. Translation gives CASSLVAGGGYGYTF.